Each of the 28 T cell receptor beta chains below was sequenced from the same sample in a study of blood T cell repertoires in COVID-19. The table came from immunoSEQ multiplex PCR; TCRdb's copy has only in-frame clones and leaves some out. The sample consists of 100,000 to 150,000 clones, around nine tenths of them appearing once. The sequenced sample consisted of peripheral blood. These receptor sequences come from a woman of 80 years or more with acute or convalescent COVID-19.

The chain has TRBV28 and TRBJ1-2, with 7 bases fitting TRBD1. Trimming cost V 3 bases and J 4 bases; bases outside gene matches: 5. Germline loops: CDR1 MDHEN, CDR2 SYDVKM. This CDR3 has 14 residues. CDR3 nucleotide sequence: TGTGCCAGCAGTTTGTTGACAGGGAGCTATGGCTACACCTTC. Its protein is CASSLLTGSYGYTF.

The rearrangement links TRBV29-1 to TRBJ2-3; D may be TRBD1 (5 bases). The CDR3 spans 12 residues. Per the germline V gene, CDR1 is SQVTM and CDR2 is ANQGSEA. Trimming took 7 bases from V and 2 from J, leaving 10 bases between them. The CDR3 bases are TGCAGCGGGGAAGGGGCCACAGATACGCAGTATTTT. It codes for CSGEGATDTQYF.

This clone was recorded only once. This chain joins TRBV4-3 and TRBJ1-3; 7 bases line up with TRBD1. CDR3 size: 16 residues. In germline, CDR1 is LGHNA, CDR2 YSLEER. Trimming cost V 6 bases and J 1 base; bases outside gene matches: 9. CDR3: CASSRVGTASGNTIYF. The CDR3 DNA reads TGCGCCAGCAGTCGGGTCGGGACAGCATCTGGAAACACCATATATTTT.

The rearrangement links TRBV7-2 to TRBJ1-2, with TRBD1 matching 9 bases. The CDR3 length is 17 residues. After removal of 6 bases from V and 5 bases from J, the junction contained 16 bases not matched to a gene. Per the germline V gene, CDR1 is SGHTA and CDR2 is FQGNSA. CDR3 sequence (DNA): TGTGCCAGCAGTTCTACTTACCGGGACAGGGAGGTTTATGGCTACACCTTC. This gives the protein CASSSTYRDREVYGYTF.

This chain joins TRBV7-9 and TRBJ2-1; 7 nucleotides line up with TRBD1. The CDR3 spans 15 residues. Germline CDR1 is SEHNR and CDR2 is FQNEAQ (reference sequence). Trimming removed 3 bases from V and 4 bases from J; junction bases left unmatched: 6. The CDR3 nucleotides read TGTGCCAGCAGCTTCACTAGGGGGCAATACAATGAGCAGTTCTTC. As protein: CASSFTRGQYNEQFF.

The chain joins TRBV3-1 (or the pseudogene TRBV3-2) to TRBJ2-2; D might be TRBD1 (6 bases). The length of the CDR3 is 14 residues. Germline CDR1 is LGHDT and CDR2 is YNNKEL (reference sequence). Trimming took off 5 bases at V and 3 bases at J, with 10 bases between the two ends. CDR3 nucleotide sequence: TGTGCCAGCAGCAATAGACAGGACACCGGGGAGCTGTTTTTT. Protein product: CASSNRQDTGELFF.

This chain connects TRBV3-1 (or the pseudogene TRBV3-2) to TRBJ1-4; perhaps TRBD1 as D (6 bases). This CDR3 has 16 residues. CDR1 and CDR2 (germline): LGHDT, YNNKEL (reference sequence). The V gene lost 2 bases and the J gene lost 8 bases, with 18 bases spanning the gap. CDR3 DNA: TGTGCCAGCAGCCAAAAGGGTGGGGGGGCCAACGAAAAACTGTTTTTT. It codes for CASSQKGGGANEKLFF.

This chain connects TRBV14 to TRBJ1-5; D call uncertain. Germline values: CDR1 SGHDN, CDR2 FVKESK. The CDR3 is 20 residues long. Trimming removed 0 bases at V and 7 bases at J, with 28 bases between. In nucleotides, the CDR3 is TGTGCCAGCAGCCAAGATGTAATATCGCAGAATTGGAGGCAGGACCAGCCCCAGCATTTT. Its protein is CASSQDVISQNWRQDQPQHF.

This chain uses TRBV11-2 with TRBJ2-3; the D gene is possibly TRBD2 (5 bases). Trimming took off 0 bases at V and 7 bases at J, with 14 bases between the two ends. CDR1 is SGHAT and CDR2 is FQNNGV in the germline V gene. This CDR3 spans 15 amino acids. Written as DNA, the CDR3 is TGTGCCAGCAGCTTAGATCGGGCAACCGGGAATACGCAGTATTTT. Protein product: CASSLDRATGNTQYF.

The V and J genes are TRBV5-1 and TRBJ2-2, with 9 positions matching TRBD1. Trimming took 5 bases from V and 0 from J; bases not matched to a gene: 2. This CDR3 has 15 amino acids. CDR1 is SGHRS, CDR2 YFSETQ, per germline. CDR3 residues: CASRGQGANTGELFF. CDR3 coding DNA: TGCGCCAGCAGGGGACAGGGCGCGAACACCGGGGAGCTGTTTTTT.

There are a few counts of this clone. The chain joins TRBV7-9 to TRBJ1-2; perhaps TRBD1 as D (6 bases). This CDR3 contains 15 residues. The V and J ends lost 5 bases and 3 bases respectively, with 16 bases between them. Germline V gene lookup returns CDR1 SEHNR and CDR2 FQNEAQ (reference sequence). The DNA for the CDR3 is TGTGCCAGCAGCCCACGGGGAGGGGGGGACTATGGCTACACCTTC. As protein: CASSPRGGGDYGYTF.

V usage is TRBV7-2 and J usage is TRBJ2-6; perhaps TRBD1 as D (6 bases). CDR1 and CDR2 from the germline V gene are SGHTA and FQGNSA. Trimming left V 5 bases short and J 0 bases short, with 14 bases between. The CDR3 totals 17 residues. This CDR3 is CASSIQGSLSGANVLTF. In DNA form, the CDR3 reads TGTGCCAGCAGCATACAGGGTTCCCTCTCTGGGGCCAACGTCCTGACTTTC.

The chain joins TRBV7-2 to TRBJ1-2, with 7 nucleotides matching TRBD1. J lost 4 bases, V lost 5 bases, and 4 bases had no gene match. This CDR3 has 13 residues. The germline CDR1 and CDR2 sequences are SGHTA and FQGNSA. The CDR3: CASSQGVFYGYTF. The CDR3 DNA reads TGTGCCAGCAGCCAGGGGGTATTCTATGGCTACACCTTC.

The chain combines TRBV5-1 with TRBJ2-2; 7 positions match TRBD1. Looked up from germline, CDR1 is SGHRS and CDR2 is YFSETQ. The CDR3 loop spans 16 amino acids. V gave up 4 bases and J gave up 4 bases; unmatched junction bases: 10. The CDR3: CASSPRTGQSTGELFF. For the CDR3, the DNA is TGCGCCAGCAGCCCTCGGACAGGTCAAAGCACCGGGGAGCTGTTTTTT.

This sequence joins TRBV6-2 or TRBV6-3 and TRBJ1-2, with 9 bases fitting TRBD1. The CDR3 covers 17 residues. V lost 0 bases to trimming and J lost 1 base; unmatched junction nucleotides: 6. Germline V gives CDR1 MNHEY, CDR2 SVGEGT. The CDR3 DNA is TGTGCCAGCAGTTACTCAAGAGGGACAGGGATTAACTATGGCTACACCTTC. Amino acid sequence: CASSYSRGTGINYGYTF.

CDR3 in amino acids: CASSLGGRETQYF. The CDR3 DNA sequence: TGTGCCAGCAGCTTGGGAGGGCGAGAGACCCAGTACTTC. The gene calls are TRBV7-2 and TRBJ2-5, with TRBD2 matching 7 bases. The CDR3 has 13 amino acids. V trimming: 3 bases; J trimming: 4 bases; junction bases outside the gene matches: 2. Germline assignment: CDR1 SGHTA and CDR2 FQGNSA.

This chain joins TRBV12-5 and TRBJ1-2, with 9 bases that match TRBD1. CDR1 and CDR2 from the germline V gene are LGHNT and FRNRAP. CDR3 length: 13 residues. Losses at the gene ends were 4 bases for V and 5 bases for J; bases not matched to a gene: 2. CDR3 in DNA: TGTGCTAGTGGTTCCGGACAGGGGTATGGCTACACCTTC. Protein: CASGSGQGYGYTF.

The chain is built from TRBV7-6 and TRBJ2-2, with TRBD2 matching 8 bases. The length of the CDR3 is 15 residues. In germline, CDR1 is SGHVS, CDR2 FNYEAQ. V dropped 2 bases and J dropped 5; count of bases not matched to a gene: 4. The CDR3 DNA follows: TGTGCCAGCAGCTTACAAGCGGGAGCTACCGGGGAGCTGTTTTTT. It translates to CASSLQAGATGELFF.

V is TRBV24-1 and J is TRBJ2-7; 7 nucleotides agree with TRBD1. Losses at the gene ends were 4 bases for V and 10 bases for J; bases not matched to a gene: 15. The V gene's germline CDR1 is KGHDR and CDR2 SFDVKD. The CDR3 spans 15 residues. In DNA, the CDR3 is TGTGCCACCAGTGAGAGGGACAGCGTCGGGACGGAACAGTACTTC. Amino acid sequence: CATSERDSVGTEQYF.

This clone was recorded only once. The chain recombines TRBV2 with TRBJ1-6; 7 bases match TRBD1. Trimming cost V 2 bases and J 5 bases; bases outside gene matches: 3. Germline V gene data show CDR1 as SNHLY and CDR2 as FYNNEI. CDR3 length equals 15 residues. The CDR3 spells CASSERGQNNSPLHF. The DNA for the CDR3 is TGTGCCAGCAGTGAAAGGGGACAGAATAATTCACCCCTCCACTTT.

The chain uses TRBV3-1 (or the pseudogene TRBV3-2) and TRBJ2-7; no clear D. V was shortened by 4 bases and J by 2 bases, with 6 bases between the two germline ends. This CDR3 has 12 residues. The germline V gene encodes CDR1 LGHDT and CDR2 YNNKEL (reference sequence). DNA of the CDR3: TGTGCCAGCAGCCCCCACACCTACGAGCAGTACTTC. Protein sequence: CASSPHTYEQYF.

V is TRBV5-1 and J is TRBJ2-5, with 7 bases lining up with TRBD2. The CDR3 sequence is 16 residues long. After removal of 2 bases from V and 2 bases from J, the junction contained 9 bases not matched to a gene. The germline gives CDR1 SGHRS, CDR2 YFSETQ. The CDR3 DNA reads TGCGCCAGCAGCTTCGGGACTACCCTGAAACAAGAGACCCAGTACTTC. Its protein is CASSFGTTLKQETQYF.

The gene calls are TRBV19 and TRBJ1-5, with a tentative D call TRBD1 (5 bases). CDR3 size: 14 residues. Trimming took 0 bases from V and 6 from J, leaving 9 bases between them. CDR1 and CDR2 (germline): LNHDA, SQIVND (reference sequence). DNA of the CDR3: TGTGCCAGTAGTATAGAAAGGGGCCCTCAGCCCCAGCATTTT. Translating gives CASSIERGPQPQHF.

This clone was detected once. The V call is TRBV18, the J call TRBJ2-7, with D uncertain. From germline, CDR1 is KGHSH and CDR2 LQKENI. The CDR3 runs 14 residues. Deletions cut 3 bases from V and 2 bases from J, with 11 bases between. In DNA form, the CDR3 reads TGTGCCAGCTCACCGGGCGAATCCCCCTACGAGCAGTACTTC. The encoded protein is CASSPGESPYEQYF.

This clone appeared a single time. The chain carries TRBV5-1 and TRBJ2-3; possibly TRBD2 for D (6 bases). Germline V gene lookup returns CDR1 SGHRS and CDR2 YFSETQ. V was clipped by 4 bases and J by 6 bases, with 15 bases between them. The CDR3 is 14 residues long. The CDR3 sequence is CASSTGTPRDTQYF. The CDR3 DNA reads as TGCGCCAGCAGCACGGGGACTCCTAGGGATACGCAGTATTTT.

This clone was seen a single time. V usage is TRBV6-5 and J usage is TRBJ2-1; unclear D gene. The CDR3 extends over 14 amino acids. The germline V and J ends were trimmed by 0 bases and 2 bases, with 5 bases remaining between them. The V gene's germline CDR1 is MNHEY and CDR2 SVGAGI. The chain's CDR3 is CASSYSGAYNEQFF. In DNA, the CDR3 is TGTGCCAGCAGTTACTCAGGAGCCTACAATGAGCAGTTCTTC.

The chain links TRBV18 to TRBJ2-5; no reliable D call. Germline V gives CDR1 KGHSH, CDR2 LQKENI. CDR3 length equals 14 residues. V lost 6 bases to trimming and J lost 5 bases, with 16 bases between them. CDR3: CASSPREVRETQYF. The CDR3 DNA sequence: TGTGCCAGCTCGCCTAGAGAGGTCCGGGAGACCCAGTACTTC.

The J gene is TRBJ2-7, the V gene TRBV3-1 (or the pseudogene TRBV3-2); TRBD2 aligns across 14 bases. Germline values: CDR1 LGHDT, CDR2 YNNKEL (reference sequence). V was clipped by 4 bases and J by 5 bases; unmatched bases: 1. This CDR3 has 14 residues. The CDR3 DNA reads as TGTGCCAGCAGCCTGGGACTAGCGGGAGACGAGCAGTACTTC. Translated: CASSLGLAGDEQYF.